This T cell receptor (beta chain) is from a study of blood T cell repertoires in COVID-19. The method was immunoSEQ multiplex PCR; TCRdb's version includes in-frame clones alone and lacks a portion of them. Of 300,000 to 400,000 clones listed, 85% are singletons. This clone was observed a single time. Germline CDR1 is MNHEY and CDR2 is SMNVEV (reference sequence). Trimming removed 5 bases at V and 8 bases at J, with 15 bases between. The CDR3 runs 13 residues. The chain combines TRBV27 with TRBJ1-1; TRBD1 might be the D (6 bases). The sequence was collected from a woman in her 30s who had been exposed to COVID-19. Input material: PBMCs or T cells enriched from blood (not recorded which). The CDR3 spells CASSPDEGEEAFF. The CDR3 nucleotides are TGTGCCAGCAGTCCTGATGAGGGGGAGGAAGCTTTCTTT.